This TCR beta chain was found in a study of cytomegalovirus exposure and HLA in healthy donors. Study information: Assignment to the Caucasian-associated ancestry cluster applied to around 76% of the approximately 400 genotyped donors. Study-wide findings and caveats: Cytomegalovirus association was listed for about 170 TCR beta chains. Apart from CMV serostatus, no immune exposure information was available.

60 Vbeta and 13 Jbeta primers were used in PCR. Data came from immunoSEQ multiplex PCR; TCRdb stores just in-frame clones and leaves some out. The sample lists about 150,000 clones; 75% were seen once. Regarding this clone: No antigen is known for it.

Deletions cut 7 bases from V and 5 bases from J, with 12 bases between. Germline CDR1 reads MNHEY; CDR2 reads SMNVEV (reference sequence). The CDR3 length is 13 residues. The V gene is TRBV27, the J gene TRBJ2-1; D is perhaps TRBD2 (6 bases). The specimen sequenced was PBMCs. The clonotype comes from a man aged 18 to 35 in good health and CMV-seropositive. CDR3 coding DNA: TGTGCCAGCAAGCGGGCCGAAAACAATGAGCAGTTCTTC. It encodes CASKRAENNEQFF.